What follows are 26 T cell receptor beta chains derived from one specimen sequenced in a study of Ad26.COV2.S vaccination and SARS-CoV-2 variants. The data were produced by immunoSEQ multiplex PCR, yet TCRdb's version contains in-frame clones alone and is incomplete. The table lists approximately 400,000 clones, 83% of them singletons, with 7% to 9.5% in the top ten. Treatment denoted: roughly 20 received Ad26.COV2.S at low or high dose, single or two shots; about 5 received placebo; per-sample allocation not given. Vaccine and placebo recipients were sampled on day 63 after the first injection. The sequencing here drew on peripheral blood, taken in a trial of Ad26.COV2.S vaccine versus placebo. The receptors here all came from a person between 18 and 59 years old who received the Ad26.COV2.S COVID-19 vaccine or a placebo.

The gene calls are TRBV6-2 or TRBV6-3 and TRBJ2-3; 11 positions agree with TRBD2. The V gene's germline CDR1 is MNHEY and CDR2 SVGEGT. V lost 2 bases, J lost 5 bases, and 9 bases stayed unmatched. This CDR3 spans 17 amino acids. The CDR3 nucleotides read TGTGCCAGCAGTTACGGTAGGGGACTAGCGGCCTTAGATACGCAGTATTTT. Translating it yields CASSYGRGLAALDTQYF.

The V gene is TRBV27, the J gene TRBJ1-2; 7 bases fit TRBD1. The junction had 2 bases not matched to a gene; V was cut back by 4 bases and J by 6 bases. The CDR3 totals 12 residues. The germline CDR1 and CDR2 sequences are MNHEY and SMNVEV (reference sequence). Here the CDR3 reads CASSSRGDGYTF. The DNA of the CDR3 is TGTGCCAGCAGTTCCAGGGGGGATGGCTACACCTTC.

The V gene is TRBV20-1, the J gene TRBJ1-1; D is unresolved. The CDR3 has 11 amino acids. The V end was cut by 5 bases, the J end by 1 base, with 5 bases between. CDR1 is DFQATT, CDR2 SNEGSKA, per germline (reference sequence). The CDR3 here is CSAAGNTEAFF. The CDR3 nucleotides are TGCAGTGCTGCCGGGAACACTGAAGCTTTCTTT.

The chain combines TRBV9 with TRBJ2-2, with 8 bases aligning to TRBD1. V shed 0 bases, J shed 5 bases, and the junction held 6 bases outside the gene matches. This CDR3 contains 16 residues. CDR1 is SGDLS and CDR2 is YYNGEE in the germline V gene. Here the CDR3 reads CASSVEAGGATGELFF. The CDR3 DNA reads TGTGCCAGCAGCGTAGAGGCAGGGGGCGCGACCGGGGAGCTGTTTTTT.

The chain is built from TRBV24-1 and TRBJ2-3; 9 bases map to TRBD1. The CDR3 sequence is 16 residues long. J was trimmed by 1 base and V by 9 bases; bases with no gene match: 10. CDR1 is KGHDR, CDR2 SFDVKD, per germline. The CDR3 is CATPNNRTGGTDTQYF. The CDR3 region has the DNA TGTGCCACCCCTAACAACCGGACAGGGGGCACAGATACGCAGTATTTT.

The chain employs TRBV4-1 and TRBJ1-2, with 7 bases aligning to TRBD1. V gave up 2 bases and J gave up 7 bases; unmatched junction bases: 4. This CDR3 contains 13 residues. Germline V gene lookup returns CDR1 MGHRA and CDR2 YSYEKL. The CDR3: CASSQTTGTGYTF. CDR3 bases: TGCGCCAGCAGCCAAACGACAGGGACTGGCTACACCTTC.

J is TRBJ2-2 and V is TRBV24-1; D remains ambiguous. V shed 0 bases and J shed 0 bases, with 10 bases lying between them. CDR3 length: 17 residues. CDR1 is KGHDR and CDR2 is SFDVKD in the germline V gene. Here the CDR3 DNA reads TGTGCCACCAGTGATTTGAAGGCAGCCGCGAACACCGGGGAGCTGTTTTTT. This translates into CATSDLKAAANTGELFF.

The chain carries TRBV5-4 and TRBJ1-1; TRBD1 aligns across 8 bases. The V gene's germline CDR1 is SGHNT and CDR2 YYREEE (reference sequence). Trimming cost V 4 bases and J 0 bases; bases outside gene matches: 2. The CDR3 runs to 14 residues. The CDR3 reads CASSGQGMNTEAFF. The DNA of the CDR3 is TGTGCCAGCAGCGGACAGGGAATGAACACTGAAGCTTTCTTT. Full variable domain (missing parts from reference TRBV5-4 and TRBJ1-1): ETGVTQSPTHLIKTRGQQVTLRCSSQSGHNTVSWYQQALGQGPQFIFQYYREEENGRGNFPPRFSGLQFPNYSSELNVNALELDDSALYLCASSGQGMNTEAFFGQGTRLTVV.

The chain couples TRBV12-3 or TRBV12-4 to TRBJ1-2, with D possibly being TRBD1 (5 bases). The CDR3 spans 13 residues. Trimming took 3 bases from V and 7 from J, leaving 12 bases between them. The CDR3 coding sequence is TGTGCCAGCAGTTTGGAGGGGCGGACTGGCTACACCTTC. Protein product: CASSLEGRTGYTF.

CDR3 sequence reads: CASSLAYISGWAQHF. CDR3 sequence (DNA): TGTGCCAGCAGCTTAGCGTATATTAGTGGATGGGCCCAGCATTTT. This chain joins TRBV7-2 and TRBJ1-5; D gene unclear. CDR1 is SGHTA and CDR2 is FQGNSA in the germline V gene. This CDR3 contains 15 residues. Deletions cut 0 bases from V and 11 bases from J, with 17 bases between.

This clone occurred a few times. This chain links TRBV11-2 with TRBJ1-6; 7 bases align to TRBD1. The length of the CDR3 is 14 residues. V was clipped by 5 bases and J by 13 bases; unmatched bases: 11. Germline lookup yields CDR1 SGHAT and CDR2 FQNNGV. The DNA of the CDR3 is TGTGCCAGCAGCGATGGGACAGCCCATCCTCCCCTCCACTTT. This gives the protein CASSDGTAHPPLHF.

The chain couples TRBV18 to TRBJ1-3; 9 bases match TRBD1. CDR3 length: 15 amino acids. V lost 2 bases, J lost 4 bases, and 3 bases stayed unmatched. Germline V gene sequence: CDR1 KGHSH, CDR2 LQKENI. This chain's CDR3 is CASSPGTGPGNTIYF. The CDR3 DNA sequence: TGTGCCAGCTCACCAGGGACAGGGCCCGGAAACACCATATATTTT.

The V call is TRBV27, the J call TRBJ2-1, with TRBD1 as a possible D gene (5 bases). Trimming took 4 bases from V and 7 from J, leaving 17 bases between them. Germline values: CDR1 MNHEY, CDR2 SMNVEV (reference sequence). The CDR3 has 15 amino acids. The CDR3 region is CASSSFSQGSNEQFF. CDR3 nucleotides: TGTGCCAGCAGTTCCTTTTCTCAGGGATCGAATGAGCAGTTCTTC.

J is TRBJ2-5 and V is TRBV6-5, with TRBD2 identical over 9 bases. The CDR3 contains 15 residues. The V gene end was trimmed by 2 bases and the J gene end by 7 bases; junction bases not matched to a gene: 8. Germline CDR1 MNHEY, CDR2 SVGAGI. In nucleotides, the CDR3 is TGTGCCAGCAGTTACGTGCGGGAGGGCCGTGGGACCCAGTACTTC. This codes for CASSYVREGRGTQYF.

The rearrangement joins TRBV2 to TRBJ1-1; D remains ambiguous. Germline V gives CDR1 SNHLY, CDR2 FYNNEI. The CDR3 covers 17 residues. The V end lost 7 bases, the J end lost 3 bases, and 24 bases lay between the germline ends. This chain's CDR3 is CASTAAPVQAGDTEAFF. CDR3 bases: TGTGCCAGCACTGCGGCTCCTGTCCAGGCTGGGGACACTGAAGCTTTCTTT.

The rearrangement links TRBV27 to TRBJ2-1, with TRBD2 matching 12 bases. V dropped 3 bases and J dropped 5; count of bases not matched to a gene: 8. From germline, CDR1 is MNHEY and CDR2 SMNVEV (reference sequence). The CDR3 is 17 amino acids. In DNA, the CDR3 is TGTGCCAGCAGTTTCACCGGACTAGCGGGACAAAACAATGAGCAGTTCTTC. It codes for CASSFTGLAGQNNEQFF.

V is TRBV7-6 and J is TRBJ2-7, with TRBD1 identical over 9 bases. V was pared by 5 bases and J by 2 bases, with 4 bases of the junction left unmatched. This CDR3 has 14 amino acids. Germline CDR1 and CDR2: SGHVS and FNYEAQ. The CDR3 sequence is CASSGTGSAYEQYF. CDR3 bases: TGTGCCAGCAGCGGGACAGGGTCAGCCTACGAGCAGTACTTC.

The DNA of the CDR3 is TGTGCCAGCAGTTCGGACGGAGGAATCTATGGCTACACCTTC. It encodes CASSSDGGIYGYTF. This chain joins TRBV27 and TRBJ1-2; D remains ambiguous. Trimming cost V 4 bases and J 4 bases, with 13 bases left between them. CDR3 length equals 14 residues. Germline CDR1 reads MNHEY; CDR2 reads SMNVEV (reference sequence).

The chain uses TRBV11-2 and TRBJ1-2; TRBD1 matches 10 bases. CDR1 is SGHAT, CDR2 FQNNGV, per germline. The CDR3 is 16 amino acids. V was clipped by 1 base and J by 0 bases; unmatched bases: 2. The CDR3 bases are TGTGCCAGCAGCTTAGGGACAGGGGGTCCTAACTATGGCTACACCTTC. This codes for CASSLGTGGPNYGYTF. The variable domain in full, with the rest retrieved from reference TRBV11-2 and TRBJ1-2, is EAGVAQSPRYKIIEKRQSVAFWCNPISGHATLYWYQQILGQGPKLLIQFQNNGVVDDSQLPKDRFSAERLKGVDSTLKIQPAKLEDSAVYLCASSLGTGGPNYGYTFGSGTRLTVV.

This sequence joins TRBV2 and TRBJ2-7; tentatively, D is TRBD2 (6 bases). Trimming stripped 8 bases from V and 3 bases from J, with 17 bases between. Germline V gives CDR1 SNHLY, CDR2 FYNNEI. This CDR3 region has 14 residues. CDR3 in amino acids: CASDPLGRGYEQYF. In nucleotides, the CDR3 is TGTGCCAGCGACCCCCTAGGGCGGGGCTACGAGCAGTACTTC.

This clone showed up just once. V gene TRBV5-1 combines with J gene TRBJ2-3; TRBD2 matches at 11 bases. After removal of 0 bases from V and 5 bases from J, the junction contained 5 bases not matched to a gene. Germline CDR1 and CDR2: SGHRS and YFSETQ. This CDR3 is 16 amino acids long. CDR3 sequence: CASSLGLAGLGDTQYF. CDR3 DNA sequence: TGCGCCAGCAGCTTGGGACTAGCGGGATTGGGAGATACGCAGTATTTT.

The chain uses TRBV5-4 and TRBJ2-2; D not resolved. The CDR3 sequence is 15 residues long. The germline gives CDR1 SGHNT, CDR2 YYREEE (reference sequence). The V gene lost 6 bases and the J gene lost 3 bases, with 15 bases spanning the gap. Here the CDR3 DNA reads TGTGCCAGCAAATGGTTCAGTGCCGACACCGGGGAGCTGTTTTTT. Translated, it gives CASKWFSADTGELFF. The complete variable domain, with remaining parts taken from reference TRBV5-4 and TRBJ2-2, reads ETGVTQSPTHLIKTRGQQVTLRCSSQSGHNTVSWYQQALGQGPQFIFQYYREEENGRGNFPPRFSGLQFPNYSSELNVNALELDDSALYLCASKWFSADTGELFFGEGSRLTVL.

The chain joins TRBV11-1 to TRBJ2-3; TRBD2 matches 10 bases. The V segment lost 5 bases and the J segment 5 bases; nucleotides outside the gene matches: 7. Germline CDR1 is SGHAT and CDR2 is FQDESV (reference sequence). This CDR3 has 15 residues. The CDR3 reads CASSRLAGAVDTQYF. In DNA form, the CDR3 reads TGTGCCAGCAGCCGGCTAGCGGGAGCCGTAGATACGCAGTATTTT.

This chain links TRBV4-2 with TRBJ2-1; 9 nucleotides line up with TRBD2. Germline V gives CDR1 LGHNA, CDR2 YNFKEQ. The CDR3 runs 14 residues. With V trimmed by 7 bases and J by 10 bases, 11 bases remained unmatched. The CDR3 DNA reads TGTGCCAGCACCCGGAATATAGCGGGAGTCGAGCAGTTCTTC. Translation gives CASTRNIAGVEQFF.

DNA of the CDR3: TGTGCCACCAGCAGAGATAATGGGGGGCGGGAGGCTTTCTTT. Protein product: CATSRDNGGREAFF. The rearrangement joins TRBV15 to TRBJ1-1, with D perhaps TRBD1 (6 bases). Per the germline V gene, CDR1 is LNHNV and CDR2 is YYDKDF (reference sequence). The CDR3 contains 14 residues. Trimming shortened V by 0 bases and J by 11 bases, and 16 bases separated the two germline ends. Drawing the rest from reference TRBV15 and TRBJ1-1, the complete variable domain is DAMVIQNPRYQVTQFGKPVTLSCSQTLNHNVMYWYQQKSSQAPKLLFHYYDKDFNNEADTPDNFQSRRPNTSFCFLDIRSPGLGDTAMYLCATSRDNGGREAFFGQGTRLTVV.

This clone showed up just a few times. The sample holds other DNA sequences that translate to the same CDR3. CDR3 loop: CASSRDRGGNQPQHF. For the CDR3, the DNA is TGTGCCAGTAGTAGGGACAGGGGTGGCAATCAGCCCCAGCATTTT. The J gene is TRBJ1-5, the V gene TRBV19; 10 bases are a match to TRBD1. The CDR3 runs to 15 residues. Germline V lookup: CDR1 LNHDA, CDR2 SQIVND (reference sequence). The junction had 2 bases not matched to a gene; V was cut back by 4 bases and J by 2 bases. The full variable domain, completed using reference TRBV19 and TRBJ1-5, is DGGITQSPKYLFRKEGQNVTLSCEQNLNHDAMYWYRQDPGQGLRLIYYSQIVNDFQKGDIAEGYSVSREKKESFPLTVTSAQKNPTAFYLCASSRDRGGNQPQHFGDGTRLSIL.